Presented here are 19 T cell receptor beta chains from one specimen sequenced in a study of molecular identifiers for immune sequencing clone quantification. TCRdb independently ran MiXCR on the PCR reads; one entry per CDR3 protein. The sample holds about 640,000 distinct CDR3 sequences; 15% to 20% are singletons and the top ten take roughly 0.9%. Specimen: naive CD8+ T cells from blood, with Jurkat cell RNA spiked in. Subset: FACS-sorted CD8+CD4-CCR7+CD45RA+ naive T cells. These receptors originate from a human donor in good health. Some libraries in this study had Jurkat cell RNA spiked in.

This clonotype has ten or more counts. The chain carries TRBV2 and TRBJ1-1, with TRBD1 as a possible D gene (5 bases). Germline CDR1 is SNHLY and CDR2 is FYNNEI. Trimming removed 3 bases from V and 6 bases from J, with 29 bases in between. The CDR3 spans 19 residues. DNA for the CDR3: TGTGCCAGCAGTGATCGTGACAGTTTCTTAAACACCTACACTGCTGAAGCTTTCTTT. Translation: CASSDRDSFLNTYTAEAFF.

The table lists this clonotype with many counts. The chain combines TRBV4-1 with TRBJ2-7; 7 positions match TRBD2. This CDR3 is 12 amino acids long. Germline CDR1 MGHRA, CDR2 YSYEKL. Trimming at V came to 1 base and at J to 6 bases, leaving 0 bases not matched to a gene. The CDR3 DNA follows: TGCGCCAGCAGCCAAGGCGGGGGCGAGCAGTACTTC. It codes for CASSQGGGEQYF.

This clonotype was counted only a few times. The chain links TRBV27 to TRBJ2-2; 8 bases match TRBD1. The CDR3 sequence is 17 residues long. CDR1 is MNHEY and CDR2 is SMNVEV in the germline V gene (reference sequence). Trimming took 2 bases from V and 3 from J; bases not matched to a gene: 8. In nucleotides, the CDR3 is TGTGCCAGCAGTTTAGGACAGGGAGGAGGAGACACCGGGGAGCTGTTTTTT. Its protein is CASSLGQGGGDTGELFF.

A word on this clonotype: A much larger clonotype is one base distant, so this may be a read error. The chain couples TRBV13 to TRBJ2-1, with no clear D. CDR3 length equals 12 residues. CDR1 is PRHDT, CDR2 FYEKMQ, per germline (reference sequence). With 5 bases removed from V and 11 bases from J, the gap between germline ends came to 13 bases. The CDR3 DNA follows: TGTGCCAGCAGCCCAGCCCCTTATAAGCAGTTCTTC. It encodes CASSPAPYKQFF.

This clonotype came up a few times. The rearrangement joins TRBV3-1 to TRBJ1-2; D remains ambiguous. This CDR3 has 19 amino acids. The germline CDR1 and CDR2 sequences are LGHDT and YNNKEL (reference sequence). Trimming removed 0 bases from V and 7 bases from J, with 27 bases in between. In DNA, the CDR3 is TGTGCCAGCAGCCAAGATGGGGTAATTGATTTGCGATGGGATTCTGGCTACACCTTC. This translates into CASSQDGVIDLRWDSGYTF.

This clonotype showed up many times. The rearrangement links TRBV21-1 to TRBJ2-5. TRBV21-1 represents a pseudogene. The CDR3 extends over 14 amino acids. The CDR3 region is CASSNSGSEETQYF. The CDR3 DNA follows: TGTGCCAGCAGCAATAGCGGGAGTGAAGAGACCCAGTACTTC.

This clonotype was detected ten times or more. The chain recombines TRBV6-5 with TRBJ1-5; tentatively, D is TRBD1 (6 bases). The length of the CDR3 is 15 residues. The V and J ends lost 6 bases and 3 bases respectively, with 15 bases between them. Germline loops: CDR1 MNHEY, CDR2 SVGAGI. CDR3 protein: CASRIQGTSNQPQHF. CDR3 coding DNA: TGTGCCAGCAGAATACAGGGAACCTCCAATCAGCCCCAGCATTTT.

This chain links TRBV7-2 with TRBJ2-5; D unresolved. CDR1 and CDR2 from the germline V gene are SGHTA and FQGNSA. The CDR3 extends over 16 amino acids. Deletions cut 5 bases from V and 4 bases from J, with 20 bases between. The CDR3 bases are TGTGCCAGCAGCCCCGAGTACGCAACAAGCCGAGAGACCCAGTACTTC. This codes for CASSPEYATSRETQYF.

Comment on this clonotype: A single base separates this from a much larger clone, so it may be a read error. The chain employs TRBV5-1 and TRBJ1-1; D not certain. Trimming cost V 0 bases and J 5 bases, with 14 bases left between them. This CDR3 comprises 15 residues. Per germline, CDR1 SGHRS and CDR2 YFSETQ. The CDR3: CASSLGGPLRTEAFF. The CDR3, as DNA: TGCGCCAGCAGCTTGGGAGGCCCACTGAGGACTGAAGCTTTCTTT.

Ten or more counts support this clonotype. The V call is TRBV29-1, the J call TRBJ1-1, with 8 positions matching TRBD1. Unmatched junction bases numbered 6, after V lost 4 bases and J lost 5 bases. The germline V gene has CDR1 SQVTM and CDR2 ANQGSEA. The CDR3 runs 13 residues. The CDR3 reads CSVVQGARTEAFF. CDR3 in DNA: TGCAGCGTTGTGCAGGGGGCGCGGACTGAAGCTTTCTTT.

To note about this clonotype: One base away lies a much larger clone, so this may be a sequencing read error. V usage is TRBV28 and J usage is TRBJ1-2, with 8 bases fitting TRBD1. V trimming: 5 bases; J trimming: 8 bases; junction bases outside the gene matches: 13. This CDR3 is built from 15 residues. Germline CDR1 MDHEN, CDR2 SYDVKM. The chain's CDR3 is CASSPDPTGVGGYTF. The CDR3 DNA is TGTGCCAGCAGTCCCGATCCGACAGGGGTAGGCGGCTACACCTTC.

This clonotype was picked up many times. This chain uses TRBV7-2 with TRBJ2-3, with 12 bases matching TRBD2. V was clipped by 2 bases and J by 4 bases; unmatched bases: 4. The CDR3 sequence is 16 residues long. Germline V gene sequence: CDR1 SGHTA, CDR2 FQGNSA. The CDR3 nucleotides are TGTGCCAGCAGCTTACTAGCGGGGGGGCCGGCAGATACGCAGTATTTT. This sequence encodes CASSLLAGGPADTQYF.

This clonotype was observed a handful of times. V gene TRBV15 combines with J gene TRBJ1-4; unclear D gene. The V end was cut by 5 bases, the J end by 6 bases, with 13 bases between. The CDR3 totals 14 residues. Looked up from germline, CDR1 is LNHNV and CDR2 is YYDKDF (reference sequence). The CDR3 coding sequence is TGTGCCACCAGCCGAGGGCAGGAGGATGAAAAACTGTTTTTT. It translates to CATSRGQEDEKLFF.

In DNA, the CDR3 is TGCAGCGGACGACTAGCCCATGAGCAGTTCTTC. Residues: CSGRLAHEQFF. The rearrangement joins TRBV29-1 to TRBJ2-1, with 7 positions matching TRBD2. This CDR3 is 11 amino acids long. Germline V lookup: CDR1 SQVTM, CDR2 ANQGSEA. Germline trimming cut 7 bases from V and 8 bases from J; bases unmatched to any gene: 5.

This sequence joins TRBV11-3 and TRBJ2-2; a possible D gene is TRBD1 (6 bases). Per the germline V gene, CDR1 is SGHNT and CDR2 is YENEEA. This CDR3 has 15 residues. The V end lost 4 bases, the J end lost 5 bases, and 14 bases lay between the germline ends. CDR3 DNA sequence: TGTGCCAGCAGCTCCCGAAAAGGGGGAACCGGGGAGCTGTTTTTT. It is translated as CASSSRKGGTGELFF.

Only a few counts were recorded for this clonotype. The chain links TRBV18 to TRBJ2-7; 8 bases fit TRBD2. CDR1 and CDR2 (germline): KGHSH, LQKENI. This CDR3 comprises 15 residues. V gave up 6 bases and J gave up 0 bases; unmatched junction bases: 7. CDR3: CASSHREGYSYEQYF. As DNA, the CDR3 is TGTGCCAGCTCGCACCGGGAGGGATACTCCTACGAGCAGTACTTC.

This clonotype came up many times. The rearrangement joins TRBV7-9 to TRBJ2-3; 8 bases agree with TRBD2. The CDR3 is 17 amino acids. V gave up 1 base and J gave up 1 base; unmatched junction bases: 7. Germline lookup yields CDR1 SEHNR and CDR2 FQNEAQ (reference sequence). The CDR3 reads CASSLVGGSGGTDTQYF. In DNA form, the CDR3 reads TGTGCCAGCAGCTTAGTGGGTGGTAGCGGGGGCACAGATACGCAGTATTTT.

Ten or more counts support this clonotype. The V call is TRBV27, the J call TRBJ2-6, with a possible D match to TRBD1 (5 bases). V was trimmed by 4 bases and J by 1 base, leaving 5 bases between them. This CDR3 region has 14 residues. CDR1 MNHEY and CDR2 SMNVEV come from the germline V gene (reference sequence). The CDR3 DNA reads as TGTGCCAGCAGTTCAGGGTCTGGGGCCAACGTCCTGACTTTC. Its protein product is CASSSGSGANVLTF.

Details on this clonotype: Given a much more abundant clone one base away, this may be a read error. The rearrangement joins TRBV6-6 to TRBJ1-1, with unresolved D. The CDR3 is 14 residues long. Germline CDR1 and CDR2: MNHNY and SVGAGI (reference sequence). The CDR3 DNA reads TGTGCCAGCAGTTACTTGCAGATGAACGCTGAAGCTTTCTTT. This sequence encodes CASSYLQMNAEAFF.